A selection of T cell receptor beta chains follows, all from one sample in a study of T cell changes during pregnancy in multiple sclerosis. Profiled with immunoSEQ multiplex PCR; TCRdb holds only in-frame clones, not every one. The repertoire has some 70,000 clones, 91% of them found once; the top ten carry around 0.27%. Sequenced here: CD4+ T cells from peripheral blood mononuclear cells, sampled in the third trimester of pregnancy. The receptors here all came from a female donor in good health, enrolled as a control in a pregnancy study. Each CDR3 is given with its conserved first and last residue. D genes are given only for firm matches. Clone size is given for some rows only: seen once, a few or many times, or a class if the clone is expanded.

>TRBJ1-1|NA|NA|TRBV30
CAWRPLRNTEAFF
TGTGCCTGGAGGCCCTTGAGGAACACTGAAGCTTTCTTT
>TRBJ2-7|NA|TRBD1|TRBV4-3
CASSQELGQVYEQYF
TGCGCCAGCAGCCAAGAATTAGGACAGGTCTACGAGCAGTACTTC
>TRBJ1-2|NA|NA|TRBV15
CATSRVGGVAGYTF
TGTGCCACCAGCAGAGTAGGAGGGGTTGCTGGCTACACCTTC
>TRBJ2-3|NA|NA|TRBV7-9
CASSLSTDTQYF
TGTGCCAGCAGCTTGTCAACAGATACGCAGTATTTT
>TRBJ1-2|NA|TRBD1|TRBV5-4
CASSPDRAYGYTF
TGTGCCAGCAGCCCGGACAGGGCCTATGGCTACACCTTC
>TRBJ1-6|NA|NA|TRBV30
CAWSLTGTTNSPLHF
TGTGCCTGGAGCCTTACAGGGACAACCAATTCACCCCTCCACTTT
>TRBJ1-1|NA|NA|TRBV7-8
CASSLASGMGGAEAFF
TGTGCCAGCAGCTTAGCAAGTGGGATGGGGGGTGCTGAAGCTTTCTTT
>TRBJ1-2|NA|NA|TRBV7-2
CASSLGLAPNYGYTF
TGTGCCAGCAGCTTGGGCCTTGCCCCTAACTATGGCTACACCTTC
>TRBJ1-4|NA|NA|TRBV4-3
CASSQLGARTKKLFF
TGCGCCAGCAGCCAATTAGGGGCTAGGACGAAAAAACTGTTTTTT
>TRBJ1-4|NA|NA|TRBV18
CASSPPAGAGEKLFF
TGTGCCAGCTCACCTCCCGCGGGGGCAGGTGAAAAACTGTTTTTT
>TRBJ2-5|once|NA|TRBV6-1
CASSVFQGRVTQYF
TGTGCCAGCAGTGTATTTCAGGGTAGAGTAACCCAGTACTTC
>TRBJ2-1|NA|NA|TRBV6-6
CASSYRTGNEQFF
TGTGCCAGCAGTTACCGAACGGGGAATGAGCAGTTCTTC
>TRBJ1-1|NA|NA|TRBV25-1
CASTPVSRETEAFF
TGTGCCAGCACGCCGGTTTCCAGGGAAACTGAAGCTTTCTTT
>TRBJ2-1|NA|TRBD2|TRBV27
CASARLAVSRGYNEQFF
TGTGCCAGCGCAAGACTAGCGGTTTCCCGGGGTTACAATGAGCAGTTCTTC
>TRBJ2-2|NA|NA|TRBV7-8
CASSPEGGPIFTGELFF
TGTGCCAGCAGCCCTGAGGGGGGGCCTATATTCACCGGGGAGCTGTTTTTT
>TRBJ2-7|NA|NA|TRBV4-1
CASRPGTGLRGAHYEQYF
TGCGCCAGCAGACCCGGGACAGGACTACGGGGGGCTCACTACGAGCAGTACTTC
>TRBJ2-1|NA|TRBD1|TRBV25-1
CASSNLLEGALYLGEQFF
TGTGCCAGCAGTAATCTCCTCGAGGGGGCCCTCTATTTGGGTGAGCAGTTCTTC
>TRBJ2-7|NA|NA|TRBV6-5
CASRVPSGYEQYF
TGTGCCAGCCGGGTCCCCTCGGGCTACGAGCAGTACTTC
>TRBJ2-7|NA|TRBD1|TRBV11-2
CASSSLRTGEYSSYEQYF
TGTGCCAGCAGCTCGCTCCGGACAGGGGAATATAGCTCCTACGAGCAGTACTTC
>TRBJ1-2|NA|TRBD1|TRBV9
CASSDLQGRYGYTF
TGTGCCAGCAGCGACCTACAGGGGCGATATGGCTACACCTTC
>TRBJ1-3|NA|NA|TRBV18
CASSLLEGRKLGNTIYF
TGTGCCAGCTCACTTTTAGAAGGCCGGAAACTAGGAAACACCATATATTTT
>TRBJ1-5|NA|TRBD1|TRBV9
CASSPAGTGGINQPQHF
TGTGCCAGCAGCCCGGCCGGGACAGGGGGGATCAATCAGCCCCAGCATTTT
>TRBJ1-1|NA|NA|TRBV7-8
CASSLERAIEAFF
TGTGCCAGCAGCTTAGAGCGGGCGATAGAAGCTTTCTTT
>TRBJ2-6|NA|NA|TRBV5-1
CASSPQGGPRSGANVLTF
TGCGCCAGCAGCCCGCAGGGGGGACCCCGCTCTGGGGCCAACGTCCTGACTTTC
>TRBJ1-3|once|NA|TRBV30
CAWTIRGSGNTIYF
TGTGCCTGGACTATCCGGGGGTCCGGAAACACCATATATTTT
>TRBJ1-1|NA|NA|TRBV18
CASSPRGQIPNTEAFF
TGTGCCAGCTCACCACGTGGTCAGATACCGAACACTGAAGCTTTCTTT
>TRBJ2-5|NA|NA|TRBV15
CATSRDLTGLETQYF
TGTGCCACCAGCAGAGATCTTACAGGCCTAGAGACCCAGTACTTC
>TRBJ2-1|NA|TRBD2|TRBV7-3
CASSQGASGVNEQFF
TGTGCCAGCAGCCAAGGGGCTAGCGGGGTCAATGAGCAGTTCTTC
>TRBJ2-3|NA|NA|TRBV7-6
CASSSPGVGQSFLTDTQYF
TGTGCCAGCAGCTCGCCTGGGGTGGGGCAGAGTTTTTTGACAGATACGCAGTATTTT
>TRBJ2-7|NA|TRBD1|TRBV28
CASSRRDRGAEQYF
TGTGCCAGCAGCCGCCGGGACAGGGGGGCCGAGCAGTACTTC
>TRBJ2-7|NA|NA|TRBV7-2
CASSSGVEQYF
TGTGCCAGCAGCTCAGGGGTCGAGCAGTACTTC
>TRBJ1-3|NA|TRBD1|TRBV19
CASSFGQGGNTIYF
TGTGCCAGTAGTTTTGGACAGGGTGGGAACACCATATATTTT
>TRBJ1-1|few|TRBD1|TRBV19
CASSNRQGAGTEAFF
TGTGCCAGTAGTAACCGACAGGGGGCAGGCACTGAAGCTTTCTTT
>TRBJ2-5|NA|NA|TRBV6-6
CASTDKQRETQYF
TGTGCCAGTACGGACAAGCAAAGAGAGACCCAGTACTTC
>TRBJ1-2|NA|TRBD1|TRBV11-3
CASSFDRDHGYTF
TGTGCCAGCAGTTTCGACAGGGACCATGGCTACACCTTC